The 11 T cell receptor beta chains below were found in one sample sequenced in a study of cytomegalovirus exposure and HLA in healthy donors. PCR primers comprised 60 Vbeta and 13 Jbeta primers. Generated by immunoSEQ multiplex PCR, the TCRdb table keeps only in-frame clones and is missing some. The sample records 150,000 to 200,000 clones, about four fifths being singletons. The specimen was PBMCs. All receptors derive from a young man in good health and CMV-seropositive.

The chain joins TRBV7-8 to TRBJ1-3, with D perhaps TRBD1 (5 bases). CDR1 and CDR2 (germline): SGHVS, FQNEAQ. The CDR3 consists of 14 residues. With 6 bases removed from V and 8 bases from J, the gap between germline ends came to 17 bases. In DNA form, the CDR3 reads TGTGCCAGCAGGTTCCAGGGAGGTTCAGACACCATATATTTT. Translating gives CASRFQGGSDTIYF.

Comments on this clone: This sample also contains other DNA sequences that code for the same CDR3. This chain connects TRBV7-9 to TRBJ2-7; D is undetermined. V was pared by 5 bases and J by 0 bases, with 5 bases between. CDR3 length: 12 residues. Germline V gene data show CDR1 as SEHNR and CDR2 as FQNEAQ (reference sequence). CDR3 nucleotides: TGTGCCAGCAGCCTGAGCTCCTACGAGCAGTACTTC. Residues: CASSLSSYEQYF. Combining the CDR3 with reference TRBV7-9 and TRBJ2-7 gives the whole variable domain DTGVSQNPRHKITKRGQNVTFRCDPISEHNRLYWYRQTLGQGPEFLTYFQNEAQLEKSRLLSDRFSAERPKGSFSTLEIQRTEQGDSAMYLCASSLSSYEQYFGPGTRLTVT.

The V and J genes are TRBV28 and TRBJ1-4; TRBD1 matches at 10 bases. J gave up 7 bases and V 5 bases, and 10 bases lay outside the gene matches. Germline CDR1 is MDHEN and CDR2 is SYDVKM. CDR3 length: 16 amino acids. For the CDR3, the DNA is TGTGCCAGCAGTCCACTTTGGACAGGGGGATCTGAAAAACTGTTTTTT. Translated: CASSPLWTGGSEKLFF.

The rearrangement joins TRBV6-6 to TRBJ2-7, with 7 positions matching TRBD2. V trimming: 2 bases; J trimming: 2 bases; junction bases outside the gene matches: 3. The CDR3 length is 14 residues. Germline-derived CDR1 and CDR2 are MNHNY and SVGAGI (reference sequence). CDR3 in DNA: TGTGCCAGCAGTTACGGGCTAGCGGCCTACGAGCAGTACTTC. Its translation is CASSYGLAAYEQYF.

CDR3 sequence reads: CASSGTSAQETQYF. CDR3 sequence (DNA): TGCGCCAGCAGTGGGACTAGCGCCCAAGAGACCCAGTACTTC. The chain couples TRBV10-2 to TRBJ2-5; 9 bases map to TRBD2. CDR1 and CDR2 from the germline V gene are WSHSY and SAAADI. V dropped 4 bases and J dropped 1; count of bases not matched to a gene: 1. The CDR3 totals 14 residues.

The rearrangement uses TRBV2 and TRBJ1-3; maybe TRBD1 (6 bases). V lost 5 bases and J 4 bases, leaving 9 bases between the germline ends. Germline values: CDR1 SNHLY, CDR2 FYNNEI. This CDR3 is 13 amino acids long. The CDR3 loop reads CASSSGAGNTIYF. In DNA form, the CDR3 reads TGTGCCAGCAGTTCAGGGGCAGGAAACACCATATATTTT.

The rearrangement uses TRBV6-6 and TRBJ2-3, with 7 bases matching TRBD2. The CDR3 spans 14 residues. Germline CDR1 MNHNY, CDR2 SVGAGI (reference sequence). J lost 4 bases, V lost 11 bases, and 12 bases had no gene match. CDR3 protein: CASQREGRADTQYF. The CDR3, as DNA: TGTGCCTCCCAACGGGAAGGGAGGGCAGATACGCAGTATTTT.

The V call is TRBV2, the J call TRBJ2-7; D gene uncertain. CDR1 is SNHLY, CDR2 FYNNEI, per germline. There are 14 residues in the CDR3. The germline V and J ends were trimmed by 8 bases and 4 bases, with 18 bases remaining between them. CDR3: CASVTGLVVYEQYF. The CDR3 DNA reads as TGTGCCAGCGTGACGGGTTTAGTGGTATACGAGCAGTACTTC. Combining the CDR3 with reference TRBV2 and TRBJ2-7 gives the whole variable domain EPEVTQTPSHQVTQMGQEVILRCVPISNHLYFYWYRQILGQKVEFLVSFYNNEISEKSEIFDDQFSVERPDGSNFTLKIRSTKLEDSAMYFCASVTGLVVYEQYFGPGTRLTVT.

The V and J genes are TRBV12-5 and TRBJ2-5, with 9 bases lining up with TRBD1. The CDR3 runs 16 residues. V gave up 3 bases and J gave up 4 bases; unmatched junction bases: 9. The germline V gene encodes CDR1 LGHNT and CDR2 FRNRAP. The CDR3 protein is CASGFPETGGVETQYF. The CDR3 DNA reads TGTGCTAGTGGTTTCCCCGAGACAGGGGGTGTAGAGACCCAGTACTTC.

The rearrangement joins TRBV5-1 to TRBJ1-2; perhaps TRBD1 as D (6 bases). This CDR3 has 12 residues. Trimming removed 7 bases at V and 2 bases at J, with 9 bases between. Germline lookup yields CDR1 SGHRS and CDR2 YFSETQ. The CDR3 DNA reads TGCGCCAGCTCCGGACAGAACTATGGCTACACCTTC. Its translation is CASSGQNYGYTF.

V gene TRBV7-9 combines with J gene TRBJ1-2; maybe TRBD1 (6 bases). In germline, CDR1 is SEHNR, CDR2 FQNEAQ (reference sequence). V lost 0 bases and J 2 bases, leaving 7 bases between the germline ends. The CDR3 spans 14 residues. CDR3 bases: TGTGCCAGCAGCTTAGCAGGACAGAACTATGGCTACACCTTC. Its protein product is CASSLAGQNYGYTF.